Sequencing of this T cell receptor (beta chain) was carried out in a study of T cells in Graves' hyperthyroidism and ophthalmopathy. Overall study context: Peripheral blood was taken when the disease was first diagnosed, before any treatment began. General study findings and limits: Clonotypes that were expanded in thyroid above 0.001 mostly appeared in blood too.

Deletions cut 5 bases from V and 13 bases from J, with 18 bases between. CDR3 length: 13 residues. Per germline, CDR1 SQVTM and CDR2 ANQGSEA. The sample holds many counts of this clonotype. Its antigen is unknown. Amplification of TCR beta CDR3 regions used RNA as the template. Initially, a first-round RT-PCR of the TCR CDR3 employed the HTBI primer set. From the multiplex PCR reads, TCRdb called clonotypes with MiXCR, one entry per CDR3 protein. The top ten clones hold roughly 29% of a sample with around 200,000 distinct CDR3 sequences, about a sixth of them seen once. A lack of ophthalmopathy progression within 18 months defined stable Graves' hyperthyroidism. This sample holds PBMCs from about 10 ml fresh peripheral blood.

What was sequenced was blood. The TCR originated in a woman between 45 and 65 years old with Graves' hyperthyroidism. The V call is TRBV29-1, the J call TRBJ1-6; D remains ambiguous. The CDR3 sequence: CSVSPGRGRPLHF. In DNA form, the CDR3 reads TGCAGCGTTTCCCCAGGACGCGGTAGGCCCCTCCACTTT.